The 21 T cell receptor beta chains below come from one sample, sequenced in a study of beta chain features in type 1 diabetes. Since all of the isolated RNA was reverse transcribed, expressed TCRB transcripts were what got sequenced. Generated by immunoSEQ multiplex PCR, the TCRdb table keeps only in-frame clones and is missing some. The sample holds some 150,000 clones, about 51% seen once. Sequencing was performed on Tregs from blood. The receptor source for this set is a man between 18 and 35 years old in good health.

This clone was detected a few times. The CDR3 coding sequence is TGTGCCAGCACCAACCTCAGGGCCCCCCATGAGCAGTTCTTC. As protein: CASTNLRAPHEQFF. V usage is TRBV27 and J usage is TRBJ2-1, with TRBD1 as a possible D gene (5 bases). Trimming stripped 7 bases from V and 8 bases from J, with 18 bases between. Germline lookup yields CDR1 MNHEY and CDR2 SMNVEV (reference sequence). The CDR3 has 14 residues.

In this sample, this clone turned up a few times. The rearrangement joins TRBV19 to TRBJ2-5, with D tentatively TRBD1 (5 bases). The CDR3 sequence is 14 residues long. V lost 6 bases and J 5 bases, leaving 16 bases between the germline ends. CDR1 is LNHDA and CDR2 is SQIVND in the germline V gene (reference sequence). The CDR3 sequence is CASRKGQGLETQYF. The DNA of the CDR3 is TGTGCCAGTAGGAAAGGGCAGGGATTGGAGACCCAGTACTTC.

The CDR3 DNA follows: TGTGCCAGCAGTTACGTCGGTAGCGGGAAAGGAGAGACCCAGTACTTC. This sequence encodes CASSYVGSGKGETQYF. The chain recombines TRBV6-5 with TRBJ2-5; 8 bases fit TRBD2. The CDR3 sequence is 16 residues long. Germline CDR1 reads MNHEY; CDR2 reads SVGAGI. The V and J ends lost 2 bases and 4 bases, in that order; junction bases with no gene match: 9.

The chain carries TRBV7-9 and TRBJ1-3; D might be TRBD1 (5 bases). The CDR3 length is 18 residues. Trimming removed 6 bases from V and 0 bases from J, with 21 bases in between. Per germline, CDR1 SEHNR and CDR2 FQNEAQ (reference sequence). CDR3 nucleotides: TGTGCCAGCAGGATGGGGTTTGGAGACAGCCGCTCTGGAAACACCATATATTTT. The encoded protein is CASRMGFGDSRSGNTIYF.

The chain is built from TRBV12-5 and TRBJ2-3; D unresolved. Trimming left V 1 base short and J 5 bases short, with 7 bases between. Germline V gene lookup returns CDR1 LGHNT and CDR2 FRNRAP. CDR3 length equals 13 residues. In DNA form, the CDR3 reads TGTGCTAGTGGTTTGGGACTCCGAGATACGCAGTATTTT. As protein: CASGLGLRDTQYF.

V and J are TRBV5-1 and TRBJ1-2; a possible D gene is TRBD1 (6 bases). V gave up 0 bases and J gave up 2 bases, with 11 bases separating them. The germline V gene has CDR1 SGHRS and CDR2 YFSETQ. The CDR3 runs 15 residues. The CDR3 sequence is CASSLDQGWNYGYTF. The DNA of the CDR3 is TGCGCCAGCAGCTTGGACCAGGGGTGGAACTATGGCTACACCTTC.

The V gene is TRBV27, the J gene TRBJ1-5; 9 bases match TRBD1. V was pared by 4 bases and J by 0 bases, with 4 bases of the junction left unmatched. The CDR3 is 16 amino acids. The germline gives CDR1 MNHEY, CDR2 SMNVEV (reference sequence). The CDR3 nucleotides are TGTGCCAGCAGTTCGGACAGGGGCTATAGCAATCAGCCCCAGCATTTT. Its protein product is CASSSDRGYSNQPQHF.

This rearrangement joins TRBV28 to TRBJ1-1; no clear D. V shed 3 bases and J shed 1 base, with 15 bases lying between them. Germline V CDR1 and CDR2: MDHEN, SYDVKM. This CDR3 is built from 16 residues. This CDR3 reads CASSFPKARQNTEAFF. CDR3 DNA sequence: TGTGCCAGCAGTTTCCCTAAAGCGAGGCAGAACACTGAAGCTTTCTTT.

The gene calls are TRBV1 and TRBJ1-5; the table's D call TRBD1 went unverified against the DNA. TRBV1 is deemed a pseudogene. The CDR3 runs to 18 residues. The DNA of the CDR3 is TGCACCAGCAGCCAAAAATTACAGGTTTCTATAGGCAATCAGCCCCAGCATTTT. Its translation: CTSSQKLQVSIGNQPQHF.

The chain uses TRBV29-1 and TRBJ1-2, with D perhaps TRBD1 (6 bases). The CDR3 sequence is 17 residues long. Per the germline V gene, CDR1 is SQVTM and CDR2 is ANQGSEA. Between the trimmed V and J ends, which lost 7 bases and 0 bases, there was a span of 24 bases. The CDR3 coding sequence is TGCAGCGCACGCAACTCGGACAGCCTCTTGGCTAACTATGGCTACACCTTC. This encodes CSARNSDSLLANYGYTF.

Here the CDR3 DNA reads TGTGCCAGCAGCTTATCAGGGGAATCTGAAGCTTTCTTT. Protein product: CASSLSGESEAFF. The chain couples TRBV7-9 to TRBJ1-1; TRBD1 might be the D (6 bases). V dropped 2 bases and J dropped 6 bases, with 10 bases sitting between them. The germline gives CDR1 SEHNR, CDR2 FQNEAQ (reference sequence). This CDR3 spans 13 amino acids. Full variable domain (missing parts from reference TRBV7-9 and TRBJ1-1): DTGVSQNPRHKITKRGQNVTFRCDPISEHNRLYWYRQTLGQGPEFLTYFQNEAQLEKSRLLSDRFSAERPKGSFSTLEIQRTEQGDSAMYLCASSLSGESEAFFGQGTRLTVV.

In this sample, this clone turned up a few times. The chain is built from TRBV5-1 and TRBJ1-1; TRBD1 might be the D (5 bases). This CDR3 region has 11 residues. The ends were cut back, 6 bases at V and 4 bases at J, with 7 bases in the middle. CDR1 is SGHRS and CDR2 is YFSETQ in the germline V gene. Here the CDR3 reads CASKGVTEAFF. CDR3 sequence (DNA): TGCGCCAGCAAAGGGGTCACTGAAGCTTTCTTT.

The V and J genes are TRBV5-1 and TRBJ1-2; 10 nucleotides line up with TRBD1. Germline V gene sequence: CDR1 SGHRS, CDR2 YFSETQ. V shed 4 bases and J 4 bases; nucleotides not matched to a gene: 7. The CDR3 extends over 15 amino acids. The CDR3: CASSPGQGDGYGYTF. CDR3 coding DNA: TGCGCCAGCAGCCCCGGACAGGGGGACGGCTATGGCTACACCTTC.

This sequence joins TRBV18 and TRBJ2-7; D is perhaps TRBD1 (6 bases). CDR3 length: 15 amino acids. The V and J ends lost 4 bases and 1 base respectively, with 14 bases between them. Germline loops: CDR1 KGHSH, CDR2 LQKENI. The DNA for the CDR3 is TGTGCCAGCTCACAGGCTCCTACAGGGTCCTACGAGCAGTACTTC. Protein product: CASSQAPTGSYEQYF.

The V gene is TRBV7-2, the J gene TRBJ2-1; D is perhaps TRBD2 (6 bases). This CDR3 spans 15 amino acids. Germline V gene lookup returns CDR1 SGHTA and CDR2 FQGNSA. V lost 4 bases and J lost 1, with 11 bases in between. Here the CDR3 reads CASSWRALSYNEQFF. CDR3 in DNA: TGTGCCAGCAGCTGGAGGGCCCTTTCCTACAATGAGCAGTTCTTC.

This clone was seen only a few times. V usage is TRBV5-4 and J usage is TRBJ2-7; 13 positions agree with TRBD2. There are 20 residues in the CDR3. V lost 4 bases to trimming and J lost 7 bases; unmatched junction nucleotides: 23. Looked up from germline, CDR1 is SGHNT and CDR2 is YYREEE (reference sequence). The CDR3 DNA is TGTGCCAGCAGCACTCACAGGGGGTCACTAGCGGGGGGGATTGTTCGGGAGCAGTACTTC. Amino acids: CASSTHRGSLAGGIVREQYF.

CDR3 bases: TGTGCCATCAGTGATCCAGGAGGTCAAGCCTCCAATGAGCAGTTCTTC. Translating it yields CAISDPGGQASNEQFF. The chain employs TRBV10-3 and TRBJ2-1; D is possibly TRBD2 (5 bases). Germline V gene lookup returns CDR1 ENHRY and CDR2 SYGVKD. Trimming removed 3 bases from V and 6 bases from J, with 18 bases in between. The length of the CDR3 is 16 residues.

The V gene is TRBV6-1, the J gene TRBJ1-3; D unresolved. The CDR3 length is 15 residues. From germline, CDR1 is MNHNS and CDR2 SASEGT. Trimming shortened V by 7 bases and J by 0 bases, and 13 bases separated the two germline ends. As DNA, the CDR3 is TGTGCCAGCACCTTTACTTCCGCCTCTGGAAACACCATATATTTT. Its translation: CASTFTSASGNTIYF.

This clone was counted once. The chain combines TRBV9 with TRBJ2-2; 9 positions agree with TRBD2. CDR1 and CDR2 (germline): SGDLS, YYNGEE. V shed 4 bases, J shed 8 bases, and the junction held 3 bases outside the gene matches. The CDR3 length is 13 residues. The CDR3 is CASSTGLAGELFF. In DNA form, the CDR3 reads TGTGCCAGCAGCACAGGACTAGCGGGGGAGCTGTTTTTT.

This clone was seen more than once but under ten times. V usage is TRBV6-6 and J usage is TRBJ2-7; D remains ambiguous. In germline, CDR1 is MNHNY, CDR2 SVGAGI (reference sequence). The CDR3 has 11 residues. V dropped 6 bases and J dropped 2 bases, with 5 bases sitting between them. In nucleotides, the CDR3 is TGTGCCAGCAGCGGAGCCTACGAGCAGTACTTC. Residues: CASSGAYEQYF.

The chain recombines TRBV5-4 with TRBJ2-6; D is uncertain. Germline V gene lookup returns CDR1 SGHNT and CDR2 YYREEE (reference sequence). V lost 2 bases to trimming and J lost 4 bases, with 10 bases between them. The CDR3 is 15 residues long. For the CDR3, the DNA is TGTGCCAGCAGCTTTAGTACTTCGGGGGCCAACGTCCTGACTTTC. The encoded protein is CASSFSTSGANVLTF.